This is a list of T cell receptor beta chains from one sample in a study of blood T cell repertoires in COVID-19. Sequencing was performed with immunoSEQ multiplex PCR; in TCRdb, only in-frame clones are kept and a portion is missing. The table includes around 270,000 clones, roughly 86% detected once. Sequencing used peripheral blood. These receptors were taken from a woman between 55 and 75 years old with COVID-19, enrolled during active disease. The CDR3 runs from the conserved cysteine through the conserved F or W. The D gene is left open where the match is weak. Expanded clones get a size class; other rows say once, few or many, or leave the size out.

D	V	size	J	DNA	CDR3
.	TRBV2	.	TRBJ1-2	TGTGCCAGCAGTGTTGGCGGACAGAATTACTATGGCTACACCTTC	CASSVGGQNYYGYTF
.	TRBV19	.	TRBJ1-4	TGTGCCAGTAGTAATTGGGACATCGTTGTTGCAACTAATGAAAAACTGTTTTTT	CASSNWDIVVATNEKLFF
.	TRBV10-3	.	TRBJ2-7	TGTGCCATCAGTGAGGGAGTGGCGGGCTCCTACGAGCAGTACTTC	CAISEGVAGSYEQYF
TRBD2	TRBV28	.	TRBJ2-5	TGTGCCAGCAGTCGACTAGCGGGAGATCAAGAGACCCAGTACTTC	CASSRLAGDQETQYF
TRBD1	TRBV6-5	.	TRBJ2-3	TGTGCCAGCAGTTCCTACAGGGGGGTAGGCACAGATACGCAGTATTTT	CASSSYRGVGTDTQYF
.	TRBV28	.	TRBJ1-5	TGTGCCAGCAGCCACCCGGGAGCTAAAAATCAGCCCCAGCATTTT	CASSHPGAKNQPQHF
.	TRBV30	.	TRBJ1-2	TGTGCCTGGAGCAGGGGAACATACTCGCCGTATGGCTACACCTTC	CAWSRGTYSPYGYTF
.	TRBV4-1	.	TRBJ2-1	TGCGCCAGCAGCCAAGAGCGTCGCCCGCTCTACAATGAGCAGTTCTTC	CASSQERRPLYNEQFF
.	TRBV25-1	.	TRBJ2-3	TGTGCCAGCAGTAAAACAGGGCCCCACACAGATACGCAGTATTTT	CASSKTGPHTDTQYF
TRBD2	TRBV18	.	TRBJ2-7	TGTGCCAGCTCACGACTTGGCACTAGCGGGATCTACGAGCAGTACTTC	CASSRLGTSGIYEQYF
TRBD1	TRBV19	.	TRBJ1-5	TGTGCCAGTGGACAGGGGATTAATCAGCCCCAGCATTTT	CASGQGINQPQHF
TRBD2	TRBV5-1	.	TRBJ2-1	TGCGCCAGCAGCTTGGAGGGACTAGTAGTCAATGAGCAGTTCTTC	CASSLEGLVVNEQFF
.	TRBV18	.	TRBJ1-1	TGTGCCAGCTCAACAACAGGGAACACTGAAGCTTTCTTT	CASSTTGNTEAFF
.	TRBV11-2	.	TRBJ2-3	TGTGCCAGCAGCTTAGGCGGCACAGATACGCAGTATTTT	CASSLGGTDTQYF
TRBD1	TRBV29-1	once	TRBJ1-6	TGCAGCGTCCAGGACAGGGACTCCTATAATTCACCCCTCCACTTT	CSVQDRDSYNSPLHF
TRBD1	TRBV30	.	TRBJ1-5	TGTGCCTGGAGTCCTGACAGGGACTCGGGGCCCCAGCATTTT	CAWSPDRDSGPQHF
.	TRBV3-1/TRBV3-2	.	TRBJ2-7	TGTGCCAGCAGCCATGCAGCGGGTAACTCCTACGAGCAGTACTTC	CASSHAAGNSYEQYF
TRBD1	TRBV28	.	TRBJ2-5	TGTGCCAGCGCCACCAGGACAGGGGGACTTAGAAAGACCCAGTACTTC	CASATRTGGLRKTQYF
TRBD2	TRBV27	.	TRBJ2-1	TGTGCCAGCAGTCGGAGTAGCGGGTTTGCCTACAATGAGCAGTTCTTC	CASSRSSGFAYNEQFF
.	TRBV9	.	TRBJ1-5	TGTGCCAGCAGCGCTTCCGGGACAACAAATCAGCCCCAGCATTTT	CASSASGTTNQPQHF
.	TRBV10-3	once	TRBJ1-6	TGTGCCATCAGTGATAATGGCATCGGGAGTAATTCACCCCTCCACTTT	CAISDNGIGSNSPLHF
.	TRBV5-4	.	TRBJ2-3	TGTGCCAGCAGCCCCCCGGCGGGAAGCACAGATACGCAGTATTTT	CASSPPAGSTDTQYF
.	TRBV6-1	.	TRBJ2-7	TGTGCCAGCAGTGAGGGCCCAGTTCGGGGCGAGCAGTACTTC	CASSEGPVRGEQYF
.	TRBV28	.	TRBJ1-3	TGTGCCAGCAGACCGGGGGGCTCTGGAAACACCATATATTTT	CASRPGGSGNTIYF
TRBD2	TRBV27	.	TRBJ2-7	TGTGCCAGCAGTTCGGGGGGAGGCATCTACGAGCAGTACTTC	CASSSGGGIYEQYF